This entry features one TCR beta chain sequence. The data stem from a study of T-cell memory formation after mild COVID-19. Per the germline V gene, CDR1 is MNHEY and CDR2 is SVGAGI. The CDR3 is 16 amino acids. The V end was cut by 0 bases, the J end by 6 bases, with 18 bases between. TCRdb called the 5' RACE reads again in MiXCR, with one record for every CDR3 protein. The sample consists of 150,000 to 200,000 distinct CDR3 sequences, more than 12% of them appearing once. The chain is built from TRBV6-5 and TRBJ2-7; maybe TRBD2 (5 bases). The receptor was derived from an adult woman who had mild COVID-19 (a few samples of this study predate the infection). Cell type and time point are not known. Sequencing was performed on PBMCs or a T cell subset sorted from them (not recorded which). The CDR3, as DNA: TGTGCCAGCAGTTACTCCGGCGCCGACTACATTATCGAGCAGTACTTC. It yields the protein CASSYSGADYIIEQYF.